This TCR beta chain originates from a study of T cells after yellow fever vaccination. It was through 5'RACE template switching that TCR cDNA was made, with a universal primer site and UMIs added. One entry per CDR3 protein results from TCRdb running MiXCR on the 5' RACE reads. The sample carries about 260,000 distinct CDR3 sequences, 10% to 15% recorded once. Only a few counts were recorded for this clonotype. J lost 7 bases, V lost 4 bases, and 8 bases had no gene match. The CDR3 is 15 residues long. Germline V gene lookup returns CDR1 LGHDT and CDR2 YNNKEL (reference sequence). This clonotype was sampled from a man aged 30 to 39 who received the YFV17D yellow fever vaccine. The material sequenced was CD4+ T cells sorted from PBMCs, taken 45 days after the yellow fever booster vaccination. V and J are TRBV3-1 and TRBJ2-1, with TRBD2 identical over 9 bases. Here the CDR3 reads CASSPGGLAVNEQFF. In DNA form, the CDR3 reads TGTGCCAGCAGCCCCGGGGGACTAGCAGTGAATGAGCAGTTCTTC.